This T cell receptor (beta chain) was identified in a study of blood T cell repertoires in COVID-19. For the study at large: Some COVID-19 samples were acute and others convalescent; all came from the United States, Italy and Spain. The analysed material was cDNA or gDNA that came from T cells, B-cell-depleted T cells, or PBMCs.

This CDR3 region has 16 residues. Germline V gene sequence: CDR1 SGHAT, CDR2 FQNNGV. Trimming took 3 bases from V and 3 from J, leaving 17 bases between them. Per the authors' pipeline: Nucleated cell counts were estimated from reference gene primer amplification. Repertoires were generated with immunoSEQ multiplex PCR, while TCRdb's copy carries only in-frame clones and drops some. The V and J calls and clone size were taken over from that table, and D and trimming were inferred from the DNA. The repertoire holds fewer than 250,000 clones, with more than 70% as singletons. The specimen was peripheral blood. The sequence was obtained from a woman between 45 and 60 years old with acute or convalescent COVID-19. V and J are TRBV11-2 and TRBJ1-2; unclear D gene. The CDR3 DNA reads TGTGCCAGCAGCTTTACAGCCTCGGGGAGGGACTATGGCTACACCTTC. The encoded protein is CASSFTASGRDYGYTF.